The 11 T cell receptor beta chains below were found in one sample sequenced in a study of CD8 T cells in Susac syndrome. Random hexamers were used to reverse transcribe about 0.45 to 1 ug of RNA. TCRdb called the immunoSEQ multiplex PCR reads again in MiXCR, with one record for every CDR3 protein. This sample has over 100,000 distinct CDR3 sequences; about 95% occur once, and the top ten carry roughly 0.096%. The sample consisted of CD4+ T cells from PBMCs. The receptors were gathered from a human donor in good health.

The chain uses TRBV12-3 or TRBV12-4 and TRBJ1-5; D may be TRBD1 (5 bases). Trimming cost V 8 bases and J 4 bases, with 18 bases left between them. The CDR3 is made up of 15 amino acids. The CDR3 DNA reads TGTGCCAGCTGGACCCAGGGATGGGGAAATCAGCCCCAGCATTTT. Protein sequence: CASWTQGWGNQPQHF.

J is TRBJ1-5 and V is TRBV28; 9 bases are a match to TRBD1. V was clipped by 4 bases and J by 7 bases; unmatched bases: 8. Germline CDR1 and CDR2: MDHEN and SYDVKM. The CDR3 loop spans 15 amino acids. The DNA for the CDR3 is TGTGCCAGCAGTTCCCCGGACAGGGGAGGACAGCCCCAGCATTTT. This codes for CASSSPDRGGQPQHF.

This clonotype was counted a single time. The rearrangement joins TRBV6-1 to TRBJ1-5; D gene uncertain. The CDR3 contains 15 residues. CDR1 is MNHNS and CDR2 is SASEGT in the germline V gene. Trimming took 0 bases from V and 7 from J, leaving 13 bases between them. The CDR3 sequence is CASSEAATRRQPQHF. In DNA, the CDR3 is TGTGCCAGCAGTGAAGCAGCGACGAGGAGACAGCCCCAGCATTTT.

The chain joins TRBV4-2 to TRBJ2-1, with 13 bases that match TRBD2. V shed 3 bases, J shed 10 bases, and the junction held 6 bases outside the gene matches. The germline gives CDR1 LGHNA, CDR2 YNFKEQ. The length of the CDR3 is 15 residues. DNA of the CDR3: TGTGCCAGCAGCCATCCAACTAGCGGGGGGGCAGAGCAGTTCTTC. Encoded protein: CASSHPTSGGAEQFF.

The chain is built from TRBV15 and TRBJ2-7; either TRBD1 or TRBD2 may fit D (5 bases each). V was clipped by 1 base and J by 3 bases, with 13 bases between them. The CDR3 has 15 residues. Germline CDR1 is LNHNV and CDR2 is YYDKDF (reference sequence). CDR3 coding DNA: TGTGCCACCAGCAGAGGCTCGGGGCTGTTCTACGAGCAGTACTTC. This gives the protein CATSRGSGLFYEQYF.

The chain combines TRBV5-6 with TRBJ2-7; tentative D call: TRBD1 (6 bases). This CDR3 is built from 12 residues. The V gene lost 5 bases and the J gene lost 3 bases, with 9 bases spanning the gap. Germline V gene data show CDR1 as SGHDT and CDR2 as YYEEEE. Here the CDR3 reads CASSIQGYEQYF. The CDR3 coding sequence is TGTGCCAGCAGTATACAGGGCTACGAGCAGTACTTC.

The gene calls are TRBV3-1 and TRBJ2-7; 7 bases agree with TRBD2. Germline V CDR1 and CDR2: LGHDT, YNNKEL (reference sequence). V lost 6 bases, J lost 2 bases, and 4 bases stayed unmatched. This CDR3 region has 13 residues. The DNA of the CDR3 is TGTGCCAGCAGGCTAGCGGCCACCTACGAGCAGTACTTC. It specifies CASRLAATYEQYF.

Only one count was recorded for this clonotype. The CDR3: CASSEDGTQYF. The CDR3 coding sequence is TGTGCCAGCAGTGAGGACGGCACCCAGTACTTC. The J gene is TRBJ2-5, the V gene TRBV2; D remains ambiguous. The V gene's germline CDR1 is SNHLY and CDR2 FYNNEI. The CDR3 is 11 amino acids. V lost 3 bases and J 8 bases, leaving 7 bases between the germline ends.

The rearrangement links TRBV7-3 to TRBJ2-2, with 11 bases identical to TRBD1. There are 19 residues in the CDR3. Germline CDR1 and CDR2: SGHTA and FQGTGA. The junction had 10 bases not matched to a gene; V was cut back by 2 bases and J by 2 bases. The CDR3 loop reads CASSLVGQGARGNTGELFF. The CDR3 nucleotides are TGTGCCAGCAGCTTAGTCGGACAGGGGGCGAGGGGAAACACCGGGGAGCTGTTTTTT. The variable domain in full, with the rest retrieved from reference TRBV7-3 and TRBJ2-2, is GAGVSQTPSNKVTEKGKYVELRCDPISGHTALYWYRQSLGQGPEFLIYFQGTGAADDSGLPNDRFFAVRPEGSVSTLKIQRTERGDSAVYLCASSLVGQGARGNTGELFFGEGSRLTVL.

The rearrangement joins TRBV7-2 to TRBJ2-7; D gene ambiguous. V lost 5 bases and J 2 bases, leaving 13 bases between the germline ends. CDR1 is SGHTA and CDR2 is FQGNSA in the germline V gene. The CDR3 extends over 14 amino acids. The DNA of the CDR3 is TGTGCCAGCAGCCCCCAAAAGGACCCCTACGAGCAGTACTTC. Protein: CASSPQKDPYEQYF.

The V call is TRBV12-3 or TRBV12-4, the J call TRBJ1-5, with unresolved D. The CDR3 spans 14 residues. V dropped 3 bases and J dropped 0 bases, with 6 bases sitting between them. The CDR3, as DNA: TGTGCCAGCAGTTTGCTAGATAGCAATCAGCCCCAGCATTTT. Translated: CASSLLDSNQPQHF.